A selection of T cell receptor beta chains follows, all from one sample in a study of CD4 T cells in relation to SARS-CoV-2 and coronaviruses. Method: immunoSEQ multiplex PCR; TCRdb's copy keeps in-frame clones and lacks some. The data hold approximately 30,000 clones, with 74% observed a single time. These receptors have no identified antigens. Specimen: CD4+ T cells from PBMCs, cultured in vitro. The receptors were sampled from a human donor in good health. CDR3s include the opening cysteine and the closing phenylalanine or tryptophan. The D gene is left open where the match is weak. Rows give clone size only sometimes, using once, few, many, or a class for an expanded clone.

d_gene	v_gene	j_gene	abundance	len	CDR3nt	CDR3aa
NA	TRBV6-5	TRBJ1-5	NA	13	TGTGCCAGCAGGCGGGATAGCAATCAGCCCCAGCATTTT	CASRRDSNQPQHF
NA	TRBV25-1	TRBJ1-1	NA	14	TGTGCCAGCAGTGAATTCTCGGCAGGCACTGAAGCTTTCTTT	CASSEFSAGTEAFF
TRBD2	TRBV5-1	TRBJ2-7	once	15	TGCGCCAGCAGCTTGGGACTAGCTAACCCCTACGAGCAGTACTTC	CASSLGLANPYEQYF
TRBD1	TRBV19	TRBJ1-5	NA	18	TGTGCCAGTACCCCGGACAGGGAGGGAGTTTGGAGCAATCAGCCCCAGCATTTT	CASTPDREGVWSNQPQHF
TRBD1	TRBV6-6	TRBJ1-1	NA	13	TGTGCCAGCAGTAGAGGACAGGGGGCACGAGCTTTCTTT	CASSRGQGARAFF
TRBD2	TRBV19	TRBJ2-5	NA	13	TGTGCCAGTAGCTTGACTAGCGCCGGGACCCAGTACTTC	CASSLTSAGTQYF
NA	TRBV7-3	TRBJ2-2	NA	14	TGTGCCAGCAGCTTAAACGCGAACACCGGGGAGCTGTTTTTT	CASSLNANTGELFF
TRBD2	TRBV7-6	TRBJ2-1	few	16	TGTGCCAGCAGCTCCGCCGGGACTAGGGCCCACAATGAGCAGTTCTTC	CASSSAGTRAHNEQFF
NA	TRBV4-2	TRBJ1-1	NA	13	TGTGCCAGCAGCCAAGCGAGGAACACTGAAGCTTTCTTT	CASSQARNTEAFF
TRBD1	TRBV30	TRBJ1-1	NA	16	TGTGCCTGGAGAGACCCAGGGGGCCCCCTGAACACTGAAGCTTTCTTT	CAWRDPGGPLNTEAFF
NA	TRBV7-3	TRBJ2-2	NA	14	TGTGCCAGCAGCTTAACCTTAGACACCGGGGAGCTGTTTTTT	CASSLTLDTGELFF
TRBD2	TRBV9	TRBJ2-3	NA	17	TGTGCCAGCAGCCCTAGAAGGGCTAGCGGGCTCACAGATACGCAGTATTTT	CASSPRRASGLTDTQYF
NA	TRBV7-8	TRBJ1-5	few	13	TGTGCCAGCAGCTTAGGTAGTAGTCAGCCCCAGCATTTT	CASSLGSSQPQHF
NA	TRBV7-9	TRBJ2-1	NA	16	TGTGCCAGCAGCTTAGGAGCGCGGCAAAGATACAATGAGCAGTTCTTC	CASSLGARQRYNEQFF
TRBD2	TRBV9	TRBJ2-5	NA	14	TGTGCCAGCAGCGTAGGTGGGGGGGAGGAGACCCAGTACTTC	CASSVGGGEETQYF
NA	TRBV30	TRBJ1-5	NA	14	TGTGCCTGGAGTGTCGGCAGCCACAATCAGCCCCAGCATTTT	CAWSVGSHNQPQHF
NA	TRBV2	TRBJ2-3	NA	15	TGTGCCAGCTCAGAGCGGGCCTTTGGCACAGATACGCAGTATTTT	CASSERAFGTDTQYF
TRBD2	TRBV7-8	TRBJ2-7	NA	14	TGTGCCAGCAGCCCCGGGGGGGGGATTTACGAGCAGTACTTC	CASSPGGGIYEQYF
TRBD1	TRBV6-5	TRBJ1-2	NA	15	TGTGCCAGCAGGACTCCGGGACAGGGGGCGGGTGGCTACACCTTC	CASRTPGQGAGGYTF
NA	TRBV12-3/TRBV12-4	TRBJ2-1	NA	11	TGTGCCAGCAGTCAGGGGAATGAGCAGTTCTTC	CASSQGNEQFF
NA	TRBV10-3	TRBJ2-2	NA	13	TGTGCCATCAGGACCGGGGAAACCGGGGAGCTGTTTTTT	CAIRTGETGELFF
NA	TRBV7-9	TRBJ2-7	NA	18	TGTGCCAGCAGCTTAGCGCTGGTTTCCGTGGTCCCCTCCTACGAGCAGTACTTC	CASSLALVSVVPSYEQYF
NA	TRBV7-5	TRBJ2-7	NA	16	TGTGCCAGAAGCCTCCCCCCGGGACAGGCCCCTTACGAGCAGTACTTC	CARSLPPGQAPYEQYF
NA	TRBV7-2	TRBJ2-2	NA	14	TGTGCCAGCAGCTTAGAAGGGGAGACCGGGGAGCTGTTTTTT	CASSLEGETGELFF
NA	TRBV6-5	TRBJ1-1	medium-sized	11	TGTGCCAGCAGTTACTCAAGTGAAGCTTTCTTT	CASSYSSEAFF
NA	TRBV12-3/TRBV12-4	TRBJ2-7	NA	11	TGTGCCAGCAGTTTAGGGGGCGAGCAGTACTTC	CASSLGGEQYF
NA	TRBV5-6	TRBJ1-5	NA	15	TGTGCCAGCAGCATGACAGGCGGCGGCAATCAGCCCCAGCATTTT	CASSMTGGGNQPQHF
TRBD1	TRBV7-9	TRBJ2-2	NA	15	TGTGCCAGCAGCTTAGGGACAGGGACTCGCGGGGAGCTGTTTTTT	CASSLGTGTRGELFF
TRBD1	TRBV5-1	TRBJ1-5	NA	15	TGCGCCAGCAGCTTGACGGGACAGGGGACTCAGCCCCAGCATTTT	CASSLTGQGTQPQHF
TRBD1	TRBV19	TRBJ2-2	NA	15	TGTGCCAGTAGCATGACAGGGTCGGGCACCGGGGAGCTGTTTTTT	CASSMTGSGTGELFF
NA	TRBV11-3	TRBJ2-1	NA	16	TGTGCCAGCAGCTATTTTGGGGGGAGCTCCTACAATGAGCAGTTCTTC	CASSYFGGSSYNEQFF
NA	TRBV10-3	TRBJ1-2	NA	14	TGTGCCATCAGTGGGTCTCCCGGGAGCTATGGCTACACCTTC	CAISGSPGSYGYTF
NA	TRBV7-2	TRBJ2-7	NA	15	TGTGCCAGCAGCTTATTGGTCCAGACGGAGGGCGAGCAGTACTTC	CASSLLVQTEGEQYF
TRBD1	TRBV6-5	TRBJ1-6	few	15	TGTGCCAGCAGTAGACAGGGCGATCGTAATTCACCCCTCCACTTT	CASSRQGDRNSPLHF
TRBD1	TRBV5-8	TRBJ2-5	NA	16	TGTGCCAGCAGCTTGTCGGGGGCAGGGGGCGCAAAGACCCAGTACTTC	CASSLSGAGGAKTQYF
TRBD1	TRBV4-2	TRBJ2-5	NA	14	TGTGCCAGCAGCCCCAACAGGGGGCAAGAGACCCAGTACTTC	CASSPNRGQETQYF
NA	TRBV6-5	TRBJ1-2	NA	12	TGTGCCAGCAGTTCCCATTCCGATGGCTACACCTTC	CASSSHSDGYTF
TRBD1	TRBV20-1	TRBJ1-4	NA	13	TGCAGTGCCAGTCGGGACAGGGATGAAAAACTGTTTTTT	CSASRDRDEKLFF
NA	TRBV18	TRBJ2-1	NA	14	TGTGCCAGCTCACCCTTGGTACAGTGGAATGAGCAGTTCTTC	CASSPLVQWNEQFF
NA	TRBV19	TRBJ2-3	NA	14	TGTGCCAGTAGTACTAGCGATTTCACAGATACGCAGTATTTT	CASSTSDFTDTQYF
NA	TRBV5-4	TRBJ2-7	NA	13	TGTGCCAGCAGCTTCCCCACATCCTTCGAGCAGTACTTC	CASSFPTSFEQYF
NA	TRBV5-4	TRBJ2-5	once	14	TGTGCCAGCAGCTTGGCCGGACCAGCCGAGACCCAGTACTTC	CASSLAGPAETQYF
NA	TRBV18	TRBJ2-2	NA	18	TGTGCCAGCTCACTCAATCCCGTCGGCAGGGACTACACCGGGGAGCTGTTTTTT	CASSLNPVGRDYTGELFF
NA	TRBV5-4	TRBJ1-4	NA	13	TGTGCCAGCAGCCTATGGACGGCGGAAAAACTGTTTTTT	CASSLWTAEKLFF
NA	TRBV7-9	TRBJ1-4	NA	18	TGTGCCAGCAGCCGATACCTGTTCCGGGCGGGGGGTGACGAAAAACTGTTTTTT	CASSRYLFRAGGDEKLFF
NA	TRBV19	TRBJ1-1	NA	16	TGTGCCAGTAGTATAGGATTTGGACGGACGAACACTGAAGCTTTCTTT	CASSIGFGRTNTEAFF
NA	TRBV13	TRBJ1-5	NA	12	TGTGCCAGCAGCGAGGCGCAGCAGCCCCAGCATTTT	CASSEAQQPQHF
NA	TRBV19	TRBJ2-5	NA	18	TGTGCCAGTAAAGTCGAATGCGGGCCCATAAACTTCCAAGAGACCCAGTACTTC	CASKVECGPINFQETQYF
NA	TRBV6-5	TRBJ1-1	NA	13	TGTGCCAGCAGACGACAGCTCCACACTGAAGCTTTCTTT	CASRRQLHTEAFF
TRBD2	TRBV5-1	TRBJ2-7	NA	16	TGCGCCAGCAGCGGACTAGCGGGGGCCCTGAGTCCCGAGCAGTACTTC	CASSGLAGALSPEQYF
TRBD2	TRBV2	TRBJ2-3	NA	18	TGTGCCAGCAAGCTTGGTAGCGGGAGAGTAACCCGCACAGATACGCAGTATTTT	CASKLGSGRVTRTDTQYF
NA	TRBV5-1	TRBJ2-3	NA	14	TGCGCCAGCGGTAAGGGGGAAGCAACAGATACGCAGTATTTT	CASGKGEATDTQYF
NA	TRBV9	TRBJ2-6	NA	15	TGTGCCAGCAGCGTCAGGGGTGAGGGGGCCAACGTCCTGACTTTC	CASSVRGEGANVLTF